The subject of this entry is one T cell receptor beta chain. This clonotype is considered medium-sized (0.01 to 0.1%). Its antigen target is currently unknown. No base-level quality is on record; no much larger clone is a single base apart. Rearranged TRB sequences spanning V, D and J segments were amplified in a multiplex touch-down PCR with a mixed TRB-A/B primer pool. Illumina adapters and sample indices were attached to the amplicons through two consecutive PCR reactions run with Phusion HS II polymerase. The amplicons were purified from gel with the NucleoSpin Gel and PCR Clean-up kit and then assessed with Qubit and an Agilent 2100 Bioanalyzer. The libraries were sequenced on an Illumina MiSeq with 600-cycle, single-indexed, paired-end runs. The original methods were these. MiXCR versions 2.12 and 3.0.5 were used to process TRB sequences. A clone was defined as each unique CDR3 nucleotide sequence, and only productive sequences supported by at least two reads were kept. Shannon diversity, evenness, clonality (one minus evenness), and alpha-parameterized diversity profiles from alpha 0 to 5 were included as repertoire metrics. The IGoR algorithm was used to calculate generation probabilities for clones in the paired samples taken before and after chemotherapy. TCRdb took the public reads, trimmed them with fastp at Q25, ran MiXCR for clone calling and kept in-frame beta chains. Rows are unified per CDR3 protein, each entry keeping the most common DNA and genes. The V and J calls shown here were made by TCRdb, not taken from the authors' results. Counted in this sample were 9,400 or so distinct CDR3 sequences; around 34% of them appeared once. The ten biggest clones cover 13% of the sample.

This sample was taken from a study of T cell repertoires in aging, cancer and after chemotherapy (dated by TCRdb to between 2019 and 2020). For the study in its entirety: Donors were distributed across six age groups ranging from 30 or younger to 70 or older, with at least three individuals included per group. TCR repertoires from healthy donor controls were recorded over periods of several months to years and showed clear clonal overlap between repeated samplings. In total, the full dataset held several million TCR reads. To look at immunoaging and at how T cells reconstitute after chemotherapy, the study profiled TCR beta repertoires in peripheral blood from both healthy donors and cancer patients. Alongside some 98 healthy donors serving as a reference group, the cohort included some 220 cancer patients, of whom 94 had hematological cancers and about 130 had solid cancers.

Broad study findings and their caveats: An increase in median generation probability over the chemotherapy interval was observed in both cancer cohorts, suggesting that the repertoire was reconstituted through rebound thymic output. In healthy donors, the drop in TCR diversity with age came mainly from a loss of richness, whereas in cancer patients a loss of evenness also played a part. Compared with age-matched healthy donors, untreated patients with either hematological or solid cancers had significantly lower TCR diversity in the blood along with higher clonality. According to the authors, the repertoire data do not permit conclusions about immunological memory after chemotherapy.

TCR beta rearrangements were amplified from genomic DNA isolated from peripheral blood, not from sorted cells or RNA. The material sequenced was blood. This TCR derives from a human donor in good health. The donor label of this sample is uncertain.

The DNA sequence reads TGTGCCACCAGCACCGGGACAGGGGACACCGGGGAGCTGTTTTTT. This yields the protein CATSTGTGDTGELFF. The chain is made from TRBV15 and TRBJ2-2, with 10 bases in between that match TRBD1. Sequences LNHNV (CDR1) and YYDKDF (CDR2) are obtained from the germline V gene (reference sequence). From the cysteine up to the phenylalanine, the CDR3 has a length of 15 residues. Here the CDR3 DNA is all that survives: 45 bases in frame from base 1. For this chain, trimming is 4 bases at the V end and 3 bases at the J end, and the number of junction bases without a gene match is 2. The full variable domain, with segments outside the CDR3 supplied by the reference TRBV15 and TRBJ2-2 proteins, appears as DAMVIQNPRYQVTQFGKPVTLSCSQTLNHNVMYWYQQKSSQAPKLLFHYYDKDFNNEADTPDNFQSRRPNTSFCFLDIRSPGLGDTAMYLCATSTGTGDTGELFFGEGSRLTVL.